This paragraph covers one T cell receptor beta chain sequence. The data are from a study of T cell changes during pregnancy in multiple sclerosis. The CDR3 covers 16 residues. Germline assignment: CDR1 LNHDA and CDR2 SQIVND (reference sequence). V lost 4 bases and J lost 1; bases outside the gene matches: 8. Only in-frame clones appear in the TCRdb table, and some are missing; sequencing was by immunoSEQ multiplex PCR. This table has about 57,000 clones, approximately 90% appearing once. This material consisted of peripheral blood, taken in the first trimester of pregnancy. The V gene is TRBV19, the J gene TRBJ2-5; 8 nucleotides align to TRBD2. The TCR sequence derives from a female donor in good health, enrolled as a control in a pregnancy study. The CDR3 sequence is CASSKVSGVVQETQYF. The CDR3 coding sequence is TGTGCCAGTAGTAAGGTTAGCGGGGTTGTCCAAGAGACCCAGTACTTC.